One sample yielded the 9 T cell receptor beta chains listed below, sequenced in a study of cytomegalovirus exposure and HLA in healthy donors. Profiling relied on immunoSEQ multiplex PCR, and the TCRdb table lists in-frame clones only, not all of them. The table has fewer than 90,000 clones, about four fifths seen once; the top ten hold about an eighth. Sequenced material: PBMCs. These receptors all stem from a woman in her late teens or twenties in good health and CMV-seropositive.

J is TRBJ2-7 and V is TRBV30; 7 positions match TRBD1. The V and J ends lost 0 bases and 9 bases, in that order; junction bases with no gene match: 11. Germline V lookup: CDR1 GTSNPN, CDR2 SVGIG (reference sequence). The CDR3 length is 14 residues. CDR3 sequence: CAWSVARQGRVQYF. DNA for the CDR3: TGTGCCTGGAGTGTTGCCCGACAGGGCCGTGTGCAGTACTTC.

In DNA form, the CDR3 reads TGCAGCGTTGGGGCAGTCTCCTACGAGCAGTACTTC. This sequence encodes CSVGAVSYEQYF. The V and J genes are TRBV29-1 and TRBJ2-7, with no clear D. From germline, CDR1 is SQVTM and CDR2 ANQGSEA. The CDR3 runs 12 residues. Deletions cut 4 bases from V and 0 bases from J, with 7 bases between.

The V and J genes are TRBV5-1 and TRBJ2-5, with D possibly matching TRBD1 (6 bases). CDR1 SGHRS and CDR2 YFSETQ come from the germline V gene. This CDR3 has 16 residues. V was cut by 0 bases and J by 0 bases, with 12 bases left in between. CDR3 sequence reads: CASSLGYRDNQETQYF. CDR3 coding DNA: TGCGCCAGCAGCTTGGGGTACAGGGACAACCAAGAGACCCAGTACTTC.

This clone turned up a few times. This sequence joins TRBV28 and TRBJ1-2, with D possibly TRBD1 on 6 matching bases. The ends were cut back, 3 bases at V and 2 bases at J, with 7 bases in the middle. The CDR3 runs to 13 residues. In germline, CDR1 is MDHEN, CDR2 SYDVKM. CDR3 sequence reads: CASSLDSNYGYTF. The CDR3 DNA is TGTGCCAGCAGTTTGGACAGCAACTATGGCTACACCTTC.

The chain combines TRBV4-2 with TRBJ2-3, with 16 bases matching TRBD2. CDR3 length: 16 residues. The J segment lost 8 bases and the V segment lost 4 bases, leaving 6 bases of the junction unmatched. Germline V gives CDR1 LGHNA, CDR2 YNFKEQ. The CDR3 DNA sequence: TGTGCCAGCAGCCCGGGACTAGCGGGGGGGCAAGGTACGCAGTATTTT. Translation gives CASSPGLAGGQGTQYF.

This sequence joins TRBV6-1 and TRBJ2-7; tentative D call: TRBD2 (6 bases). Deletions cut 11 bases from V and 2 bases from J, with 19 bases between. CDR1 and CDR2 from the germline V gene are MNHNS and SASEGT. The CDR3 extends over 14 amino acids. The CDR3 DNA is TGTGCCTGCATTCCCGGGACTGCAACCTACGAGCAGTACTTC. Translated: CACIPGTATYEQYF.

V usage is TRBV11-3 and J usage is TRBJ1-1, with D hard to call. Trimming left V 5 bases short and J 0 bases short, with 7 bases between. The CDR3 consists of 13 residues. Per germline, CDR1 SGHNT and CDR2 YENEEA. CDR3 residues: CASSVTVNTEAFF. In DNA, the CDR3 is TGTGCCAGCAGCGTCACAGTGAACACTGAAGCTTTCTTT.

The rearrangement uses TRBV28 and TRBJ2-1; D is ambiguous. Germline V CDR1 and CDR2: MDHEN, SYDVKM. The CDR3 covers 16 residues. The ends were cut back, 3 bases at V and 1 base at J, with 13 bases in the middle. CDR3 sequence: CASSLLDEDSYNEQFF. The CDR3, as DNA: TGTGCCAGCAGTTTGTTGGATGAGGATTCCTACAATGAGCAGTTCTTC.

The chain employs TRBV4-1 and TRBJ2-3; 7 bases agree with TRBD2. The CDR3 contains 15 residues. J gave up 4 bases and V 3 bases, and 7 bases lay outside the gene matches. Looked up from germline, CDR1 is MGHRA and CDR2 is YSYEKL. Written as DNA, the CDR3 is TGCGCCAGCAGCCATCCCGGACTAGATGCAGATACGCAGTATTTT. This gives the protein CASSHPGLDADTQYF.